This section outlines one T cell receptor (beta chain) sequence together with its context. The PCR made use of 60 Vbeta and 13 Jbeta primers. Assay used: immunoSEQ multiplex PCR; TCRdb lists only in-frame clones, some missing. This table holds hundreds of thousands of clones, roughly four fifths found once. The entry originates in a study of cytomegalovirus exposure and HLA in healthy donors. CDR1 is LNHDA and CDR2 is SQIVND in the germline V gene (reference sequence). Trimming left V 7 bases short and J 3 bases short, with 6 bases between. This CDR3 is 12 amino acids long. V gene TRBV19 combines with J gene TRBJ2-2; TRBD1 might be the D (5 bases). This receptor was identified in a girl aged 2 to 10 in good health and CMV-seronegative. Sequencing was done on a sample of PBMCs. CDR3 in amino acids: CASKGDTGELFF. In DNA, the CDR3 is TGTGCCAGTAAAGGGGACACCGGGGAGCTGTTTTTT.